These T cell receptor beta chains were read from a single sample in a study of T-cell reconstitution after alpha-beta-depleted transplantation in children. TCRdb passed the PCR reads through MiXCR, listing each CDR3 protein once. Seen here are about 78,000 distinct CDR3 sequences, roughly an eighth observed once, and the top ten hold around 26%. Sequenced here: PBMCs, mostly from graft donor cells, sampled 180 days after TCRalphabeta/CD19-depleted stem cell transplant. Receptor source: a male patient aged 2 to 9 who had a stem cell transplant for acute lymphoblastic leukemia, so the T cells may come from the graft donor. The CDR3 runs from the conserved cysteine through the conserved F or W. D genes are given only for firm matches. Expanded clones are given a class, and other clones once, few, many or no size at all.

TRBJ1-1 | TRBV9 | TRBD1 | 14 | few | TGTGCCAGCAGTCCGGACAGGGCGACCCTAGAAGCTTTCTTT | CASSPDRATLEAFF
TRBJ1-2 | TRBV28 | TRBD1 | 15 | NA | TGTGCCAGCAGCCATGCCGGACAGGGAGGCTATGGCTACACCTTC | CASSHAGQGGYGYTF
TRBJ2-1 | TRBV4-2 | TRBD2 | 15 | NA | TGTGCCAGCAGCCAACGGCGGGAGCCCTACAATGAGCAGTTCTTC | CASSQRREPYNEQFF
TRBJ2-5 | TRBV7-2 | TRBD2 | 16 | NA | TGTGCCAGCAGCTCCTTGGGACTAGCGGGAGCAGAGACCCAGTACTTC | CASSSLGLAGAETQYF
TRBJ1-1 | TRBV7-6 | NA | 16 | NA | TGTGCCAGCAGCTTACGGGTCCCCGGGCAGAACACTGAAGCTTTCTTT | CASSLRVPGQNTEAFF
TRBJ1-1 | TRBV28 | NA | 13 | NA | TGTGCCAGCAGCCCTTATGTGGGCACGGATGCTTTCTTT | CASSPYVGTDAFF
TRBJ2-5 | TRBV28 | NA | 12 | many | TGTGCCAGCGCCCCAGCTTGGGAGACCCAGTACTTC | CASAPAWETQYF
TRBJ2-1 | TRBV7-2 | TRBD1 | 13 | few | TGTGCCAGCAGCACAGGGGTCCTCAATGAGCAGTTCTTC | CASSTGVLNEQFF
TRBJ1-6 | TRBV28 | NA | 14 | many | TGTGCCAGCAGCGTTAGGGGATACAATTCACCCCTCCACTTT | CASSVRGYNSPLHF
TRBJ1-1 | TRBV11-1 | NA | 14 | few | TGTGCCAGCGGCACCTTGTGGACTAACACTGAAGCTTTCTTT | CASGTLWTNTEAFF
TRBJ2-5 | TRBV20-1 | NA | 12 | few | TGCAGTGCTACCTACCTCGCGGGGACCCAGTACTTC | CSATYLAGTQYF
TRBJ1-2 | TRBV20-1 | NA | 11 | NA | TGCAGTGCTAGAGCCCCGATCGTTTACACCTTC | CSARAPIVYTF
TRBJ1-1 | TRBV29-1 | NA | 12 | few | TGCAGCGTTGGATTAGTGAACACTGAAGCTTTCTTT | CSVGLVNTEAFF
TRBJ2-1 | TRBV7-9 | TRBD2 | 16 | many | TGTGCCAGCAGCCGTAAGCGGGGGAAACTCGGGAATGAGCAGTTCTTC | CASSRKRGKLGNEQFF